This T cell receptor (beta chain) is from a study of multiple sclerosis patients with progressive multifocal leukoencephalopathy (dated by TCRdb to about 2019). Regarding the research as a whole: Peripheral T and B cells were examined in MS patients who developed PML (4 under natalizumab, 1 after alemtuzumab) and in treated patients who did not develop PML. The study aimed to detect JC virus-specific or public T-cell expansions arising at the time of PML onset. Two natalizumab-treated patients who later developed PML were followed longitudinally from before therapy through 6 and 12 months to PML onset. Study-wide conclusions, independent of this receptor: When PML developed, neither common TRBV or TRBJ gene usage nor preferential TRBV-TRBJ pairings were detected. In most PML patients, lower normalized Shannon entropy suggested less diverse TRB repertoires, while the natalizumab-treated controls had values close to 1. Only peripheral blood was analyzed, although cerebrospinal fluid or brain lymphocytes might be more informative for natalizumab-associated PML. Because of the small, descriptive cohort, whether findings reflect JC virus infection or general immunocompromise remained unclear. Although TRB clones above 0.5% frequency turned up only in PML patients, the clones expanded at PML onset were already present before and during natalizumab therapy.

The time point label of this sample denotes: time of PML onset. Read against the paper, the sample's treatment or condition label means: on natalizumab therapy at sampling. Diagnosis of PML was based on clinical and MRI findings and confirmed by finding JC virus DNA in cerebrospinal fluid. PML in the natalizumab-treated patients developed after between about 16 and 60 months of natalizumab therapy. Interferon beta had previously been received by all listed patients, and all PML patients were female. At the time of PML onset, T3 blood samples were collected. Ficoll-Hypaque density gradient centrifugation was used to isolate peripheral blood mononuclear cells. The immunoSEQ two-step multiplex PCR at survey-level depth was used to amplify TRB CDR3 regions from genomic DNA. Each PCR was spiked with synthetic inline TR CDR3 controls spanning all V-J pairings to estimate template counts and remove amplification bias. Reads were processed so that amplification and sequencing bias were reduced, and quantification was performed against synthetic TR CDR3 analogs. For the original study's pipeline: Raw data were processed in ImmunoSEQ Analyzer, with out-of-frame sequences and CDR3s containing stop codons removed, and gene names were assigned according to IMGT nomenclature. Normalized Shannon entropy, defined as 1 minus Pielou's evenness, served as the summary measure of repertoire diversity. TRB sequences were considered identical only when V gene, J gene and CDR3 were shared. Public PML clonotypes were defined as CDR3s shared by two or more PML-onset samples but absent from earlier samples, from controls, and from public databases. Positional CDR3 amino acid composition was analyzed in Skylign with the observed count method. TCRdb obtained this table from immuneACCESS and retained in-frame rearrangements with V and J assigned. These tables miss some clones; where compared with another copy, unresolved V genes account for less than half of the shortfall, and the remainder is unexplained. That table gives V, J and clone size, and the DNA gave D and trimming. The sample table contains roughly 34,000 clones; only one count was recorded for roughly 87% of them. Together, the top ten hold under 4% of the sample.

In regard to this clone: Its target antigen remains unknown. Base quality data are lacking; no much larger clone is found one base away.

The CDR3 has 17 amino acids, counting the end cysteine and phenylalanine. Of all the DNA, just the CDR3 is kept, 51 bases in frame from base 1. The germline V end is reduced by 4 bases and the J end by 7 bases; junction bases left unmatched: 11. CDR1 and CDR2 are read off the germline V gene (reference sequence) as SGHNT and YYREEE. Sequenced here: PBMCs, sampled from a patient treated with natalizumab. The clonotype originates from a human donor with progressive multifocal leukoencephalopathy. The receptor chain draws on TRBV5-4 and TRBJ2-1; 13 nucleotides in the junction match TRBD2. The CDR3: CASSRGLAGASGNEQFF. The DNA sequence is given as TGTGCCAGCAGCAGAGGACTAGCGGGAGCCTCGGGGAATGAGCAGTTCTTC.